This TCR beta chain was retrieved from a study of metastatic and nonmetastatic thyroid tumors. Each patient went into thyroid surgery without having received any treatment. TCRdb reanalyzed the PCR reads via MiXCR. The sample includes 20,000 to 25,000 clones, about a quarter of them seen just once. Germline V CDR1 and CDR2: SGHRS, YFSETQ. The CDR3 runs 14 residues. V shed 0 bases and J shed 1 base, with 8 bases lying between them. This chain connects TRBV5-1 to TRBJ2-7; D is unclear. The receptor was derived from a female donor with papillary thyroid cancer or a benign thyroid nodule (not recorded which). Some clones in this sample may be carry-over from other donors' samples. The sequenced material came from tumor tissue. The CDR3 bases are TGCGCCAGCAGCTTGGAGGGCCGTTCCTACGAGCAGTACTTC. Translating gives CASSLEGRSYEQYF.